Listed below are T cell receptor beta chains from one sample, sequenced in a study of shared clonotypes between healthy human individuals. Using immunoSEQ multiplex PCR, the repertoire was profiled, and TCRdb retains in-frame clones only, with some absent. The profile shows around 500,000 clones, over 75% of them singletons. Sequenced input: PBMCs. Receptor source: a woman between 40 and 50 years old in good health. Some clones in this sample may be carry-over from other donors' samples. Both conserved end residues are part of each CDR3. A D gene is named only where the DNA matches it firmly. Clone sizes are given selectively: once, few, many, or a class where the clone is expanded.

>TRBJ2-3|NA|TRBV11-3|NA
CASSSEGGNTQYF
TGTGCCAGCAGCTCAGAGGGGGGGAATACGCAGTATTTT
>TRBJ2-2|TRBD2|TRBV7-2|NA
CASSLAPGGNTGELFF
TGTGCCAGCAGCCTAGCCCCGGGAGGAAACACCGGGGAGCTGTTTTTT
>TRBJ2-7|TRBD2|TRBV5-1|NA
CASSLQTGGPGEQYF
TGCGCCAGCAGCTTGCAGACGGGAGGGCCGGGGGAGCAGTACTTC
>TRBJ1-2|NA|TRBV18|once
CASSLTVYGYTF
TGTGCCAGCTCACTGACAGTCTATGGCTACACCTTC
>TRBJ1-2|NA|TRBV6-1|few
CASSPQKGWNGYTF
TGTGCCAGCAGTCCCCAGAAGGGGTGGAATGGCTACACCTTC
>TRBJ2-5|TRBD2|TRBV5-1|NA
CASSHGTSGRETQYF
TGCGCCAGCAGCCATGGGACTAGCGGGAGAGAGACCCAGTACTTC
>TRBJ2-2|NA|TRBV11-2|NA
CASSLGAYTGELFF
TGTGCCAGCAGCTTGGGAGCTTACACCGGGGAGCTGTTTTTT
>TRBJ2-5|NA|TRBV27|NA
CASSYRGPETQYF
TGTGCCAGCTCCTACCGGGGACCGGAGACCCAGTACTTC
>TRBJ1-2|NA|TRBV2|NA
CATDVTGPYYGYTF
TGTGCCACGGACGTCACAGGGCCCTACTATGGCTACACCTTC
>TRBJ1-2|NA|TRBV14|NA
CASSQGRNYGYTF
TGTGCCAGCAGCCAAGGTCGTAACTATGGCTACACCTTC
>TRBJ2-3|TRBD2|TRBV2|once
CARPATSGASTDTQYF
TGTGCCAGGCCCGCGACTAGCGGGGCGAGCACAGATACGCAGTATTTT
>TRBJ1-2|NA|TRBV7-2|NA
CASSRTEPYGYTF
TGTGCCAGCAGCCGGACAGAACCCTATGGCTACACCTTC
>TRBJ2-7|TRBD1|TRBV7-9|NA
CASSPGTGNSYEQYF
TGTGCCAGCAGCCCCGGGACAGGGAACTCCTACGAGCAGTACTTC
>TRBJ2-5|NA|TRBV2|NA
CASSEETQYF
TGTGCCAGCAGTGAGGAGACCCAGTACTTC
>TRBJ1-2|NA|TRBV5-1|NA
CASSLESPNYGYTF
TGCGCCAGCAGCTTGGAGTCCCCTAACTATGGCTACACCTTC
>TRBJ2-1|NA|TRBV9|NA
CASSGRPEAYNEQFF
TGTGCCAGCAGCGGTAGGCCGGAGGCTTACAATGAGCAGTTCTTC
>TRBJ2-1|NA|TRBV5-1|few
CASSLAFFGHLYSEAYNEQFF
TGCGCCAGCAGCTTGGCTTTTTTCGGACACCTCTATTCGGAGGCCTACAATGAGCAGTTCTTC
>TRBJ1-4|NA|TRBV2|NA
CASKILTTNEKLFF
TGTGCCAGCAAGATCCTTACAACTAATGAAAAACTGTTTTTT
>TRBJ1-1|NA|TRBV7-9|NA
CASSLVTMGHENTEAFF
TGTGCCAGCAGCTTAGTAACTATGGGACACGAGAACACTGAAGCTTTCTTT
>TRBJ2-1|TRBD2|TRBV5-1|many
CASSLAGTDNSEQFF
TGCGCCAGCAGCTTAGCGGGGACCGATAACTCTGAGCAGTTCTTC
>TRBJ2-1|NA|TRBV21-1|many
CASRSQTSGSLNEQFF
TGTGCCAGCAGGTCACAGACTAGCGGGAGTCTCAATGAGCAGTTCTTC
>TRBJ2-7|TRBD2|TRBV28|once
CASSVPGLAAPWEQYF
TGTGCCAGCAGTGTCCCGGGACTAGCGGCCCCCTGGGAGCAGTACTTC
>TRBJ1-1|NA|TRBV2|NA
CASLVARAEAFF
TGTGCCAGCTTAGTTGCCAGGGCTGAAGCTTTCTTT
>TRBJ2-3|NA|TRBV30|NA
CAWSVPDGHRSQYF
TGTGCCTGGAGTGTCCCCGATGGGCACCGGTCGCAGTATTTT
>TRBJ2-7|NA|TRBV6-5|NA
CATGLGRSYEQYF
TGTGCCACCGGCTTAGGCAGGAGTTACGAGCAGTACTTC
>TRBJ1-1|NA|TRBV7-2|once
CASSQGRPGEAFF
TGTGCCAGCAGCCAGGGCCGTCCGGGTGAAGCTTTCTTT
>TRBJ2-1|NA|TRBV5-4|NA
CASSLDRGAYNEQFF
TGTGCCAGCAGCTTGGACCGGGGCGCCTACAATGAGCAGTTCTTC
>TRBJ2-7|TRBD1|TRBV2|NA
CASRQGAYEQYF
TGTGCCAGCAGACAGGGGGCCTACGAGCAGTACTTC
>TRBJ1-3|NA|TRBV7-4|few
CASSLKPRSDF
TGTGCCAGCAGCCTAAAGCCCAGGAGTGATTTT
>TRBJ2-1|TRBD1|TRBV9|NA
CASSPQTGGYNEQFF
TGTGCCAGCAGCCCGCAGACAGGGGGTTACAATGAGCAGTTCTTC
>TRBJ1-2|TRBD1|TRBV18|NA
CASSPGDSLNYGYTF
TGTGCCAGCTCACCAGGGGACAGCCTCAACTATGGCTACACCTTC
>TRBJ1-3|TRBD1|TRBV7-9|NA
CASSPRGAGSSGNTIYF
TGTGCCAGCAGCCCCAGGGGGGCCGGGAGCTCTGGAAACACCATATATTTT
>TRBJ2-7|NA|TRBV7-9|NA
CASSPSGTGAYEQYF
TGTGCCAGCAGCCCCTCGGGGACGGGGGCCTACGAGCAGTACTTC
>TRBJ2-7|NA|TRBV7-4|NA
CASSLWTPAYEQYF
TGTGCCAGCAGCTTATGGACTCCCGCCTACGAGCAGTACTTC
>TRBJ2-7|NA|TRBV7-3|NA
CASSRGLAGEQYF
TGTGCCAGCAGCCGGGGATTAGCTGGCGAGCAGTACTTC
>TRBJ2-2|TRBD1|TRBV6-5|NA
CASSRDSNTGELFF
TGTGCCAGCAGTCGGGACAGCAACACCGGGGAGCTGTTTTTT
>TRBJ1-1|NA|TRBV28|few
CASTLGGRTEAFF
TGTGCCAGCACCCTGGGGGGTAGAACTGAAGCTTTCTTT
>TRBJ2-2|NA|TRBV27|NA
CASSFSGTLSTGELFF
TGTGCCAGCAGTTTTTCCGGGACATTGAGCACCGGGGAGCTGTTTTTT
>TRBJ2-1|NA|TRBV7-9|NA
CASSAVRVGEFF
TGTGCCAGCAGCGCCGTCCGGGTAGGGGAATTCTTC
>TRBJ2-2|NA|TRBV7-2|NA
CASSLDRDLNTGELFF
TGTGCCAGCAGCTTAGACCGGGACTTGAACACCGGGGAGCTGTTTTTT
>TRBJ2-5|NA|TRBV5-1|NA
CASSLGGQETQYF
TGCGCCAGCAGCTTGGGGGGTCAAGAGACCCAGTACTTC
>TRBJ2-2|TRBD1|TRBV28|NA
CASSRGQGNTGELFF
TGTGCCAGCAGCCGGGGACAGGGGAACACCGGGGAGCTGTTTTTT
>TRBJ2-7|NA|TRBV7-2|once
CASSLAATYGQYF
TGTGCCAGCAGCTTAGCGGCCACCTACGGGCAGTACTTC